The 7 T cell receptor beta chains below were found in one sample sequenced in a study of cytomegalovirus exposure and HLA in healthy donors. Researchers ran the PCR with 60 Vbeta and 13 Jbeta primers. Sequencing used immunoSEQ multiplex PCR; TCRdb keeps in-frame clones, though not all of them. The table has 180,000 or so clones, 82% seen once. The sequencing sample was made of PBMCs. The receptor set was obtained from a man in his forties or fifties in good health and CMV-seronegative.

This chain uses TRBV6-5 with TRBJ2-1; perhaps TRBD1 as D (6 bases). Germline V CDR1 and CDR2: MNHEY, SVGAGI. Trimming shortened V by 5 bases and J by 6 bases, and 17 bases separated the two germline ends. The CDR3 length is 15 residues. Here the CDR3 DNA reads TGTGCCAGCAGTACCAGCTATATAGGGGGCAATGAGCAGTTCTTC. It codes for CASSTSYIGGNEQFF.

This clone occurred once. This chain connects TRBV9 to TRBJ2-3, with 12 bases matching TRBD2. The CDR3 loop spans 18 amino acids. Germline-derived CDR1 and CDR2 are SGDLS and YYNGEE. With V trimmed by 4 bases and J by 5 bases, 14 bases remained unmatched. CDR3 sequence reads: CASSSRLAGELAGDTQYF. The CDR3 DNA follows: TGTGCCAGCAGCTCCCGACTAGCGGGGGAACTTGCTGGAGATACGCAGTATTTT. Based on the CDR3 plus reference TRBV9 and TRBJ2-3, the full variable domain is DSGVTQTPKHLITATGQRVTLRCSPRSGDLSVYWYQQSLDQGLQFLIQYYNGEERAKGNILERFSAQQFPDLHSELNLSSLELGDSALYFCASSSRLAGELAGDTQYFGPGTRLTVL.

This clone came up once. The chain has TRBV28 and TRBJ2-1; tentative D call: TRBD1 (6 bases). Looked up from germline, CDR1 is MDHEN and CDR2 is SYDVKM. V gave up 2 bases and J gave up 0 bases, with 17 bases separating them. The CDR3 covers 18 residues. The CDR3 bases are TGTGCCAGCAGTTTAGTGATAGGGGGTCCTTCCTCCTACAATGAGCAGTTCTTC. Its protein product is CASSLVIGGPSSYNEQFF.

The chain is built from TRBV18 and TRBJ2-5; 8 nucleotides align to TRBD1. Germline V CDR1 and CDR2: KGHSH, LQKENI. V was pared by 6 bases and J by 5 bases, with 8 bases of the junction left unmatched. This CDR3 is built from 14 residues. Here the CDR3 DNA reads TGTGCCAGCTCGTCCGGGACAGGTTGGGAGACCCAGTACTTC. This encodes CASSSGTGWETQYF. The variable domain in full, completed from reference TRBV18 and TRBJ2-5, reads NAGVMQNPRHLVRRRGQEARLRCSPMKGHSHVYWYRQLPEEGLKFMVYLQKENIIDESGMPKERFSAEFPKEGPSILRIQQVVRGDSAAYFCASSSGTGWETQYFGPGTRLLVL.

The V gene is TRBV4-1, the J gene TRBJ1-4; D ambiguous. The germline V gene encodes CDR1 MGHRA and CDR2 YSYEKL. The CDR3 runs 15 residues. V lost 3 bases and J 1 base, leaving 9 bases between the germline ends. The CDR3 DNA reads TGCGCCAGCAGCCATGGCGCAGGAACTAATGAAAAACTGTTTTTT. Translated: CASSHGAGTNEKLFF.

The V call is TRBV5-4, the J call TRBJ2-6, with 9 bases that match TRBD1. Germline values: CDR1 SGHNT, CDR2 YYREEE (reference sequence). The V and J ends lost 0 bases and 2 bases, in that order; junction bases with no gene match: 0. The CDR3 is 16 residues long. Here the CDR3 reads CASSLGTGAGANVLTF. The CDR3 bases are TGTGCCAGCAGCTTGGGGACAGGGGCTGGGGCCAACGTCCTGACTTTC.

The chain has TRBV5-1 and TRBJ1-2; the match to TRBD1 covers 10 bases. In germline, CDR1 is SGHRS, CDR2 YFSETQ. The CDR3 runs to 15 residues. Trimming took 4 bases from V and 8 from J; bases not matched to a gene: 11. Here the CDR3 DNA reads TGCGCCAGCAGCGCGGGGGACAGGGGATCGCGGGGCTACACCTTC. Protein sequence: CASSAGDRGSRGYTF.